This is a list of T cell receptor beta chains from one sample in a study of metastatic and nonmetastatic thyroid tumors. TCRdb re-called clones via MiXCR from the PCR reads. The table has 65,000 to 70,000 clones, approximately 14% seen once. The specimen sequenced was blood. Every receptor here comes from a male donor with papillary thyroid cancer or a benign thyroid nodule (not recorded which). Some clones in this sample may be carry-over from other donors' samples. Both conserved end residues are part of each CDR3. A D gene is named only where the DNA matches it firmly. A row's size may be missing; if present it is once, few, many or a size class.

D,size,V,J,DNA,CDR3
TRBD1,few,TRBV5-1,TRBJ2-5,TGCGCCAGCAGCCGGGACAGGGTCCGAGAGACCCAGTACTTC,CASSRDRVRETQYF
-,many,TRBV30,TRBJ2-4,TGTGCCTGGAGTGCGGTAGGGGGGGGGCACATTCAGTACTTC,CAWSAVGGGHIQYF
TRBD2,-,TRBV10-1,TRBJ2-7,TGCGCCAGTAGCGGGAGTGACTGGGGCGAGCAGTACTTC,CASSGSDWGEQYF
-,many,TRBV30,TRBJ1-2,TGTGCCTGGTCATGGGGTCTGACTGGCTACACCTTC,CAWSWGLTGYTF
-,many,TRBV6-2/TRBV6-3,TRBJ2-5,TGTGCCAGCAGTTATCCAGCGTTGGGAGAGACCCAGTACTTC,CASSYPALGETQYF
-,-,TRBV6-6,TRBJ2-6,TGTGCCATCAGTTACTCGATCCAGGCCTCTTCGGGGGCCAACGTCCTGACTTTC,CAISYSIQASSGANVLTF
-,many,TRBV4-2,TRBJ1-4,TGTGCCAGCAGCCAAGATGGGGGCAGGGGTGAAAAACTGTTTTTT,CASSQDGGRGEKLFF
-,many,TRBV6-1,TRBJ1-2,TGTGCCAGCAGTCCCACAATATTTAACTATGGCTACACCTTC,CASSPTIFNYGYTF
-,many,TRBV4-1,TRBJ2-3,TGCGCCAGCAGCCAAACAATAGCGGCAGATACGCAGTATTTT,CASSQTIAADTQYF
TRBD1,many,TRBV10-1,TRBJ2-5,TGCGCCAGCAGTAGCAACAGGGGTGAGACCCAGTACTTC,CASSSNRGETQYF
TRBD2,many,TRBV6-2/TRBV6-3,TRBJ2-2,TGTGCCAGCAGTCGACTAGCGAGCCCTTCTGGGGAGCTGTTTTTT,CASSRLASPSGELFF
TRBD1,once,TRBV7-6,TRBJ2-7,TGTGCCAGCAGCTTAGAAGGGACAGGGACTTACGAGCAGTACTTC,CASSLEGTGTYEQYF
-,many,TRBV20-1,TRBJ2-1,TGCAGTGCTAGAGTCTCGGCCCACAATGAGCAGTTCTTC,CSARVSAHNEQFF
-,few,TRBV6-1,TRBJ1-2,TGTGCCAGCAGTGAAATTTTTTGCTACACCTTC,CASSEIFCYTF
-,-,TRBV11-3,TRBJ2-1,TGTGCCAGCAGCTTAGGCTACGGTGGAGAGGATGAGCAGTTCTTC,CASSLGYGGEDEQFF
TRBD2,many,TRBV6-6,TRBJ2-1,TGTGCCAGCAGTCCTCGAGGGAATCCGGGACTAGCGGGAGTAAGGGACAATGAGCAGTTCTTC,CASSPRGNPGLAGVRDNEQFF
TRBD1,many,TRBV6-1,TRBJ1-5,TGTGCCAGCAGTTCGCTGGGGACAGGGGGCAGTCAGCCCCAGCATTTT,CASSSLGTGGSQPQHF
-,many,TRBV6-4,TRBJ1-2,TGTGCCAGCAGTGACTCGAGGAGCCCATACTATGGCTACACCTTC,CASSDSRSPYYGYTF
-,few,TRBV2,TRBJ2-7,TGTGCCAGCAATGAAGTGGAGGGTAGCCGAGAGCAGTACTTC,CASNEVEGSREQYF
-,few,TRBV27,TRBJ1-2,TGTGCCAGCAGTAGCAGACAGTCGTGTTCTGGCTACACCTTC,CASSSRQSCSGYTF
TRBD2,many,TRBV6-2/TRBV6-3,TRBJ2-7,TGTGCCAGCAGTTACTCGTCTAGCGGGAGGGCCAGGGAGCAGTACTTC,CASSYSSSGRAREQYF
TRBD1,many,TRBV4-1,TRBJ2-1,TGCGCCAGCAGCCACGATCCCTCCGGGACAGGGGTCAATGAGCAGTTCTTC,CASSHDPSGTGVNEQFF
TRBD1,many,TRBV9,TRBJ1-2,TGTGCCAGCAGCCCGGGACAGGGGGACTATGACTACACCTTC,CASSPGQGDYDYTF
-,many,TRBV27,TRBJ2-3,TGTGCCAGCTCACCGGGGGCGGGAGGCACAGATACGCAGTATTTT,CASSPGAGGTDTQYF
TRBD1,-,TRBV6-1,TRBJ1-5,TGTGCCAGCCGGGAAGGACAGGGGGGTCAGCCCCATCATTTT,CASREGQGGQPHHF
-,many,TRBV11-2,TRBJ1-2,TGTGCCAGCAGCTTAGGAGTTTATGGCTACACCTTC,CASSLGVYGYTF
TRBD1,many,TRBV19,TRBJ1-2,TGTGCCAGTAGTATGGAGGACAGGGCGCCCTATGGCTACACCTTC,CASSMEDRAPYGYTF
TRBD1,medium-sized,TRBV6-1,TRBJ1-6,TGTGCCAGCAGTGCAACAGCAAGGACAGGGGGCTTTTCACCCCTCCACTTT,CASSATARTGGFSPLHF
TRBD1,many,TRBV7-3,TRBJ1-1,TGTGCCAGCAGTCCGATTCAGGGGGCCGCGATTGAAGCTTTCTTT,CASSPIQGAAIEAFF
-,-,TRBV6-2/TRBV6-3,TRBJ1-5,TGTGCCAGCAGCCCCTATGGTGTCGAGATCGAGCAGCCCCAGCATTTT,CASSPYGVEIEQPQHF
-,many,TRBV3-1,TRBJ1-2,TGTGCCAGCAGCCAAGTCGGGGTCAACTATGGCTACACCTTC,CASSQVGVNYGYTF
-,-,TRBV4-1,TRBJ2-7,TGCGCCAGCAGCAGTACCACATCCCTCTACGAGCAGTACTTC,CASSSTTSLYEQYF
TRBD2,many,TRBV28,TRBJ2-7,TGTGCCAGCACCGTGGGAGGGTCCCTCCGCGAGCAGTACTTC,CASTVGGSLREQYF
TRBD2,-,TRBV20-1,TRBJ2-2,TGCAGTGTTCGGACTAGCGCGAGCATGTGCACCGGGGAGCTGTTTTTT,CSVRTSASMCTGELFF
-,-,TRBV24-1,TRBJ2-1,TGTGCCACCAGTGACCTCGACAGGCGCCCTATCAATGAGCAGTTCTTC,CATSDLDRRPINEQFF
TRBD2,many,TRBV7-8,TRBJ2-3,TGTGCCAGCAGCTTATTAGCGGGAGGGCCAACAGATACGCAGTATTTT,CASSLLAGGPTDTQYF
-,many,TRBV15,TRBJ2-7,TGTGCCACCAGCAGAGATGGCGCCGAGCAGTACTTC,CATSRDGAEQYF
TRBD1,many,TRBV7-9,TRBJ1-2,TGTGCCAGCACCCCACAGGGGGCGAGTTACGGCTACACCTTC,CASTPQGASYGYTF
-,many,TRBV5-1,TRBJ2-6,TGCGCCAGCAGTTCAGGCCCTGGTCGCTCCTCTGGGGCCAACGTCCTGACTTTC,CASSSGPGRSSGANVLTF
-,-,TRBV14,TRBJ2-3,TGTGCCAGCAGCCAAGATAGGCGTACAACCGGGTCGGAGTATTTT,CASSQDRRTTGSEYF
-,many,TRBV20-1,TRBJ2-2,TGCAGTTCAGCCAGGGCCGCGAACACCGGGGAGCTGTTTTTT,CSSARAANTGELFF
-,many,TRBV6-1,TRBJ1-1,TGTGCCAGCAGTTCCCCACAGGCGGGGAACACTGAAGCTTTCTTT,CASSSPQAGNTEAFF
-,-,TRBV20-1,TRBJ1-1,TGCAGTGCTAGAGATGGATTGATAATGAACACTGAAGCTTTCTTT,CSARDGLIMNTEAFF
TRBD1,many,TRBV28,TRBJ2-7,TGTGCCAGCAGACGACAGGGCTCCTACGAGCAGTACTTC,CASRRQGSYEQYF
TRBD2,-,TRBV5-5,TRBJ2-3,TGTGCCAGCGTCTCTGGACTAGTAGTCACAGATACGCAGTATTTT,CASVSGLVVTDTQYF
TRBD2,many,TRBV6-1,TRBJ2-7,TGTGCCACCATGAGGGGACTAGAGACCTCCTACGAGCAGTACTTC,CATMRGLETSYEQYF
-,many,TRBV10-1,TRBJ1-2,TGCGCCAGCAGTGACTCGACAGCCTATGGCTACACCTTC,CASSDSTAYGYTF
-,-,TRBV9,TRBJ2-1,TGTGCCAGCAGCGCCGGGAGTTTCTCCTACAATGAGCAGTTCTTC,CASSAGSFSYNEQFF